This T cell receptor beta chain is from a study of blood T cell repertoires in COVID-19. Turning to the study itself: COVID-19 samples from acute and convalescent phases originated in the United States, Italy and Spain.

Generated by immunoSEQ multiplex PCR, the TCRdb table keeps only in-frame clones and is missing some. The sample holds fewer than 300,000 clones, 82% seen once. Germline V CDR1 and CDR2: SGHRS, YFSETQ. With 3 bases removed from V and 0 bases from J, the gap between germline ends came to 9 bases. The CDR3 runs 14 residues. The TCR originated in a woman younger than 35 with acute or convalescent COVID-19. Sequencing was performed on peripheral blood. The rearrangement joins TRBV5-1 to TRBJ1-1, with D unclear. CDR3 in amino acids: CASSSTGMNTEAFF. DNA of the CDR3: TGCGCCAGCAGCTCCACCGGTATGAACACTGAAGCTTTCTTT.